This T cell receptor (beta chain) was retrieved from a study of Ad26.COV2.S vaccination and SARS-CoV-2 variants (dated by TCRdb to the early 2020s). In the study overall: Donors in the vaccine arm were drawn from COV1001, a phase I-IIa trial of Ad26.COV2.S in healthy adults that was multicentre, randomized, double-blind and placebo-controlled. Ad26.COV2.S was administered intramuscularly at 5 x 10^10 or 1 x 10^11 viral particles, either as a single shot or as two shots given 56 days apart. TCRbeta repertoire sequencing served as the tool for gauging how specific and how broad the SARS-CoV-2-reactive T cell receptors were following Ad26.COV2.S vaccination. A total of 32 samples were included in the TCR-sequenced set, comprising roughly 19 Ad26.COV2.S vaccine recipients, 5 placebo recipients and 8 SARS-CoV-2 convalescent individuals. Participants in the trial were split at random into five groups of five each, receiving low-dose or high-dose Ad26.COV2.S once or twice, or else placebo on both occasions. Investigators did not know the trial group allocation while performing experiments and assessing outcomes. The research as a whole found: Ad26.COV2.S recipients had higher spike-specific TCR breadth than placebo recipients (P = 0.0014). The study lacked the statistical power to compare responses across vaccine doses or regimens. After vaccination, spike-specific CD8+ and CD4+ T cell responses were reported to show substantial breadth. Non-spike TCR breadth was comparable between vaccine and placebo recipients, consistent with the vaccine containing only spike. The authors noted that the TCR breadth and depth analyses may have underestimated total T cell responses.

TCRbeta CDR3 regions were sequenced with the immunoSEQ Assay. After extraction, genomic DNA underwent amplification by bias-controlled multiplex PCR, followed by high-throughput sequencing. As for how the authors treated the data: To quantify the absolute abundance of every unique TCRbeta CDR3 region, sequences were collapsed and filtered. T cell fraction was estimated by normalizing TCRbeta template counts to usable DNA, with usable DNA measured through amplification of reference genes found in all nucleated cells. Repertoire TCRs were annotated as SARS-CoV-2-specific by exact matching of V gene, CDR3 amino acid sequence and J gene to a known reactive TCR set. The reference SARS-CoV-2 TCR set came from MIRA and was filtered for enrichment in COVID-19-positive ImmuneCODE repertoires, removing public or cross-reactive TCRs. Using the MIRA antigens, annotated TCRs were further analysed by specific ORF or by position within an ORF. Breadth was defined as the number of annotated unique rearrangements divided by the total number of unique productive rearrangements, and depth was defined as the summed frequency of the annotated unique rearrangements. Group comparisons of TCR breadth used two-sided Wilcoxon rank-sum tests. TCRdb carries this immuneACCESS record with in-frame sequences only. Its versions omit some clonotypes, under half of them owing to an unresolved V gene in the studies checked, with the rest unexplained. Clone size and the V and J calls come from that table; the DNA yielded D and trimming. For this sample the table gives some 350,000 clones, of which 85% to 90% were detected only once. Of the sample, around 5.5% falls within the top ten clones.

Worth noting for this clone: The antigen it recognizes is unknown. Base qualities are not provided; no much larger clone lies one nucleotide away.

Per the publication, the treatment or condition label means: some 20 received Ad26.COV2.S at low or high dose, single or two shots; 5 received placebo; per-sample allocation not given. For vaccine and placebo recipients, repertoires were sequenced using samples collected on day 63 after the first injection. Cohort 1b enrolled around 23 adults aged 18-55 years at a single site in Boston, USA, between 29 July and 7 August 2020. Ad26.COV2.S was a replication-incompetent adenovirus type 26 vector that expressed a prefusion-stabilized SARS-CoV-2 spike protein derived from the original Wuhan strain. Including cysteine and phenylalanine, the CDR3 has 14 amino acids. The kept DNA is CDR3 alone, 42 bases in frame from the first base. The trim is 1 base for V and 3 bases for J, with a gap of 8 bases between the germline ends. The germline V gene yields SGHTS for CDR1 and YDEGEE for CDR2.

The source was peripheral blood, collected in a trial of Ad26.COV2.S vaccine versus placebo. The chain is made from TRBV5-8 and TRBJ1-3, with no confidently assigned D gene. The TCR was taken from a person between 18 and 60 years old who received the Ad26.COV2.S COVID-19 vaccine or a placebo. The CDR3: CASSLLTSGNTIYF. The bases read TGTGCCAGCAGCTTGTTGACCAGTGGAAACACCATATATTTT.